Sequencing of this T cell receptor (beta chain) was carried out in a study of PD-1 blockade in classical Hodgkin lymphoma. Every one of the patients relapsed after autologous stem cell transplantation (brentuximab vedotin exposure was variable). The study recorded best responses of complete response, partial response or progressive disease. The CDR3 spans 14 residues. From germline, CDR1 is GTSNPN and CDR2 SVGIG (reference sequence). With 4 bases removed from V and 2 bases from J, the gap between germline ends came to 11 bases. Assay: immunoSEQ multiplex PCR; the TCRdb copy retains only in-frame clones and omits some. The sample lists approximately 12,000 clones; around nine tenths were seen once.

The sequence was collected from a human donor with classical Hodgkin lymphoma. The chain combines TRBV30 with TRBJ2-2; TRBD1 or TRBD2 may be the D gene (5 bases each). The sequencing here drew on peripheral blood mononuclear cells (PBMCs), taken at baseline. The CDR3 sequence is CAWTRGLNTGELFF. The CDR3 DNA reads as TGTGCCTGGACGAGGGGCCTCAACACCGGGGAGCTGTTTTTT.